Shown below are 7 T cell receptor beta chains from a single sample sequenced in a study of regulatory and conventional T cells in RAG deficiency. Conventional CD4+ T cells were sorted from blood as CD25-low CD127-high cells. The method was immunoSEQ multiplex PCR; TCRdb's version includes in-frame clones alone and lacks a portion of them. The profile shows around 25,000 clones, 95% to 96% of them singletons. A further study also used this sample, focusing on regulatory T cells. That study adds: The primer mix had 52 TRBV and 13 TRBJ primers.

The specimen sequenced was CD25- CD4+ T cells sorted from blood. All receptors derive from a human donor in good health.

The J gene is TRBJ2-2, the V gene TRBV30; D may be TRBD2 (6 bases). Trimming took 3 bases from V and 0 from J, leaving 17 bases between them. The germline V gene encodes CDR1 GTSNPN and CDR2 SVGIG (reference sequence). CDR3 size: 17 residues. CDR3 sequence reads: CAWSSRGVVSNTGELFF. Written as DNA, the CDR3 is TGTGCCTGGAGCTCCCGCGGGGTCGTATCGAACACCGGGGAGCTGTTTTTT. Using reference TRBV30 and TRBJ2-2 for the parts outside the CDR3, the full variable domain is SQTIHQWPATLVQPVGSPLSLECTVEGTSNPNLYWYRQAAGRGLQLLFYSVGIGQISSEVPQNLSASRPQDRQFILSSKKLLLSDSGFYLCAWSSRGVVSNTGELFFGEGSRLTVL.

The genes are TRBV5-5 and TRBJ1-4, with a tentative D call TRBD1 (6 bases). This CDR3 is 16 amino acids long. V was pared by 4 bases and J by 3 bases, with 16 bases between. CDR1 is SGHKS, CDR2 YYEKEE, per germline (reference sequence). The CDR3 bases are TGTGCCAGCAGCCCCTTAGGACAGAGGTCTAATGAAAAACTGTTTTTT. Its protein is CASSPLGQRSNEKLFF.

This sequence joins TRBV5-1 and TRBJ2-1; 13 bases are shared with TRBD2. V lost 3 bases and J lost 10; bases outside the gene matches: 7. The length of the CDR3 is 15 residues. The V gene's germline CDR1 is SGHRS and CDR2 YFSETQ. The CDR3 protein is CASSSGTSGEGEQFF. For the CDR3, the DNA is TGCGCCAGCAGCTCCGGGACTAGCGGGGAAGGGGAGCAGTTCTTC. The entire variable domain, with the rest obtained from reference TRBV5-1 and TRBJ2-1, is as follows: KAGVTQTPRYLIKTRGQQVTLSCSPISGHRSVSWYQQTPGQGLQFLFEYFSETQRNKGNFPGRFSGRQFSNSRSEMNVSTLELGDSALYLCASSSGTSGEGEQFFGPGTRLTVL.

In nucleotides, the CDR3 is TGTGCCAGCAGTCCACCGGGCAGCGGGTTGGGAACTAATGAAAAACTGTTTTTT. Its translation: CASSPPGSGLGTNEKLFF. The V gene is TRBV28, the J gene TRBJ1-4, with D hard to call. Germline V gene lookup returns CDR1 MDHEN and CDR2 SYDVKM. The CDR3 spans 18 residues. The ends were cut back, 5 bases at V and 1 base at J, with 20 bases in the middle.

The gene calls are TRBV2 and TRBJ1-6; 8 bases are shared with TRBD1. The length of the CDR3 is 14 residues. In germline, CDR1 is SNHLY, CDR2 FYNNEI. The ends lost 11 bases at V and 14 bases at J; junction bases unmatched: 17. Here the CDR3 reads CAEGGQGGIETLHF. For the CDR3, the DNA is TGTGCCGAGGGAGGACAGGGCGGAATCGAGACCCTCCACTTT.

The genes are TRBV19 and TRBJ2-2, with D perhaps matching TRBD1 (5 bases). Trimming stripped 4 bases from V and 4 bases from J, with 10 bases between. The CDR3 is made up of 14 amino acids. Germline CDR1 LNHDA, CDR2 SQIVND (reference sequence). CDR3 region: CASSSREGTGELFF. The CDR3 region has the DNA TGTGCCAGTAGTAGCAGGGAAGGCACCGGGGAGCTGTTTTTT.

The chain combines TRBV5-1 with TRBJ1-2, with 12 bases matching TRBD1. Germline CDR1 and CDR2: SGHRS and YFSETQ. The CDR3 is 15 residues long. The V and J ends lost 3 bases and 4 bases, in that order; junction bases with no gene match: 4. This CDR3 reads CASSWDRGQGYGYTF. CDR3 in DNA: TGCGCCAGCAGCTGGGACAGGGGGCAGGGCTATGGCTACACCTTC.